This record looks at one TCR beta chain sequence and its context. Its specificity is not known. These data originate in a study of CD8+ T cells in alopecia areata. Study observations and caveats: Relative to mice, TCR sharing across patients was less clear, a difference possibly HLA-related.

Trimming left V 5 bases short and J 3 bases short, with 11 bases between. Germline CDR1 MNHEY, CDR2 SVGAGI. This CDR3 region has 13 residues. In each case, RNA was isolated and then reverse transcribed into cDNA as the sequencing template. Clones were sequenced by immunoSEQ multiplex PCR, and TCRdb holds only the in-frame ones, with some missing. The sample consists of about 180,000 clones, less than 80% of them appearing once. The J gene is TRBJ2-7, the V gene TRBV6-5, with a weak D call TRBD1 (5 bases). Material: CD8+ T cells sorted from blood, obtained at week 0. The receptor comes from a human donor with alopecia areata. The CDR3 reads CASSPSGIYEQYF. As DNA, the CDR3 is TGTGCCAGCAGTCCCTCAGGGATCTACGAGCAGTACTTC.